Below are 20 T cell receptor beta chains sequenced from a single sample in a study of blood T cell repertoires in COVID-19. The data were produced by immunoSEQ multiplex PCR, yet TCRdb's version contains in-frame clones alone and is incomplete. The sample contains 210,000 or so clones, around 83% of which appear only once. Sequenced material: peripheral blood. The receptor source for this set is a middle-aged man with active or convalescent COVID-19.

This chain uses TRBV20-1 with TRBJ1-2; D not certain. CDR1 and CDR2 from the germline V gene are DFQATT and SNEGSKA (reference sequence). The CDR3 totals 14 residues. V was pared by 3 bases and J by 0 bases, with 11 bases between. The CDR3 coding sequence is TGCAGTGCTAGTATCCCGGGAACTAACTATGGCTACACCTTC. Its protein is CSASIPGTNYGYTF.

This clone was seen only a few times. The rearrangement uses TRBV10-3 and TRBJ1-6; D possibly corresponds to TRBD1 (5 bases). Looked up from germline, CDR1 is ENHRY and CDR2 is SYGVKD. With 4 bases removed from V and 5 bases from J, the gap between germline ends came to 6 bases. This CDR3 has 13 amino acids. For the CDR3, the DNA is TGTGCCATCAGTGCAGGGAATAATTCACCCCTCCACTTT. Encoded protein: CAISAGNNSPLHF.

The chain couples TRBV5-1 to TRBJ2-2; 11 bases map to TRBD2. The CDR3 contains 16 residues. The V gene's germline CDR1 is SGHRS and CDR2 YFSETQ. The trim removed 0 bases at V and 7 bases at J, leaving 5 bases unmatched. The CDR3 spells CASSLVTSGKVGELFF. CDR3 in DNA: TGCGCCAGCAGCTTGGTGACTAGCGGGAAGGTCGGGGAGCTGTTTTTT.

The chain joins TRBV5-1 to TRBJ1-1; a possible D gene is TRBD1 (6 bases). CDR1 is SGHRS and CDR2 is YFSETQ in the germline V gene. The ends were cut back, 2 bases at V and 10 bases at J, with 12 bases in the middle. The CDR3 extends over 12 amino acids. The CDR3 sequence is CASSFTGTGAFF. The CDR3 DNA sequence: TGCGCCAGCAGCTTTACAGGGACCGGAGCTTTCTTT. Filled out from reference TRBV5-1 and TRBJ1-1, the complete variable domain reads KAGVTQTPRYLIKTRGQQVTLSCSPISGHRSVSWYQQTPGQGLQFLFEYFSETQRNKGNFPGRFSGRQFSNSRSEMNVSTLELGDSALYLCASSFTGTGAFFGQGTRLTVV.

The V call is TRBV7-2, the J call TRBJ2-6; weak D call: TRBD2 (5 bases). V lost 10 bases to trimming and J lost 1 base, with 8 bases between them. The CDR3 totals 13 residues. In germline, CDR1 is SGHTA, CDR2 FQGNSA. The DNA of the CDR3 is TGTGCCAACCGGGGTTCTGGGGCCAACGTCCTGACTTTC. Translating gives CANRGSGANVLTF.

The chain employs TRBV6-5 and TRBJ1-1, with D hard to call. CDR1 and CDR2 (germline): MNHEY, SVGAGI. The V gene lost 6 bases and the J gene lost 6 bases, with 14 bases spanning the gap. CDR3 length: 13 amino acids. CDR3 loop: CASSWGGPAEAFF. The CDR3 nucleotides read TGTGCCAGCAGCTGGGGAGGACCGGCTGAAGCTTTCTTT.

The chain is built from TRBV3-1 (or the pseudogene TRBV3-2) and TRBJ1-1; D is unclear. The CDR3 contains 14 residues. Trimming left V 0 bases short and J 0 bases short, with 5 bases between. CDR1 and CDR2 from the germline V gene are LGHDT and YNNKEL (reference sequence). CDR3 nucleotides: TGTGCCAGCAGCCAAGAAAGCTTGAACACTGAAGCTTTCTTT. It is translated as CASSQESLNTEAFF.

This clone occurred a few times. The chain is built from TRBV5-6 and TRBJ2-7, with 10 positions matching TRBD2. Germline loops: CDR1 SGHDT, CDR2 YYEEEE. Trimming cost V 1 base and J 6 bases; bases outside gene matches: 13. This CDR3 has 17 amino acids. The chain's CDR3 is CASSLNMGASGSGEQYF. The CDR3 bases are TGTGCCAGCAGCTTGAATATGGGGGCTAGCGGGAGTGGCGAGCAGTACTTC.

This clone was counted many times. The gene calls are TRBV5-1 and TRBJ2-2; TRBD2 matches at 7 bases. The germline gives CDR1 SGHRS, CDR2 YFSETQ. CDR3 length: 16 amino acids. The V segment lost 0 bases and the J segment 4 bases; nucleotides outside the gene matches: 6. CDR3 DNA sequence: TGCGCCAGCAGCTTGGGGCCGGGAGGTACCACCGGGGAGCTGTTTTTT. This encodes CASSLGPGGTTGELFF.

This clone showed up just once. CDR3 DNA: TGTGCCACCAGCAGAGATAGACTTAACAATGAGCAGTTCTTC. Translating gives CATSRDRLNNEQFF. The chain recombines TRBV15 with TRBJ2-1, with D unclear. The CDR3 extends over 14 amino acids. The V gene lost 0 bases and the J gene lost 5 bases, with 8 bases spanning the gap. From germline, CDR1 is LNHNV and CDR2 YYDKDF (reference sequence).

The chain joins TRBV24-1 to TRBJ2-3; 7 bases align to TRBD2. Losses at the gene ends were 0 bases for V and 2 bases for J; bases not matched to a gene: 4. The CDR3 extends over 16 amino acids. The germline CDR1 and CDR2 sequences are KGHDR and SFDVKD. CDR3 in amino acids: CATSDLGGGNTDTQYF. The CDR3 coding sequence is TGTGCCACCAGTGATTTGGGGGGGGGTAACACAGATACGCAGTATTTT.

The gene calls are TRBV7-2 and TRBJ1-3, with a weak D call TRBD1 (6 bases). V lost 3 bases and J 7 bases, leaving 13 bases between the germline ends. This CDR3 comprises 14 residues. Germline loops: CDR1 SGHTA, CDR2 FQGNSA. Here the CDR3 DNA reads TGTGCCAGCAGCTTTCAGGGGCATGGGAACACCATATATTTT. Translation: CASSFQGHGNTIYF.

The V call is TRBV4-2, the J call TRBJ1-1; D is ambiguous. Germline V gene sequence: CDR1 LGHNA, CDR2 YNFKEQ. The CDR3 has 15 residues. Trimming shortened V by 0 bases and J by 3 bases, and 11 bases separated the two germline ends. The CDR3 here is CASSQELRLHTEAFF. The CDR3 DNA follows: TGTGCCAGCAGCCAAGAACTCAGGCTGCACACTGAAGCTTTCTTT.

Written as DNA, the CDR3 is TGTGCCAGCACCTTCGGGACAGGACTAGATACGCAGTATTTT. This sequence encodes CASTFGTGLDTQYF. V and J are TRBV9 and TRBJ2-3; 8 nucleotides agree with TRBD1. The CDR3 is made up of 14 amino acids. V shed 6 bases, J shed 5 bases, and the junction held 8 bases outside the gene matches. CDR1 SGDLS and CDR2 YYNGEE come from the germline V gene.

V is TRBV7-2 and J is TRBJ2-1; D possibly corresponds to TRBD1 (6 bases). This CDR3 has 14 amino acids. From germline, CDR1 is SGHTA and CDR2 FQGNSA. With 7 bases removed from V and 2 bases from J, the gap between germline ends came to 12 bases. CDR3 sequence reads: CASNYDRTYNEQFF. The CDR3 nucleotides read TGTGCCAGCAACTACGACAGGACCTACAATGAGCAGTTCTTC.

This chain joins TRBV30 and TRBJ1-4; D perhaps matches TRBD1 (5 bases). Trimming shortened V by 7 bases and J by 2 bases, and 14 bases separated the two germline ends. The CDR3 is made up of 14 amino acids. The V gene's germline CDR1 is GTSNPN and CDR2 SVGIG (reference sequence). The CDR3 sequence: CASGRGWTNEKLFF. CDR3 nucleotide sequence: TGTGCCTCGGGAAGGGGATGGACTAATGAAAAACTGTTTTTT.

V gene TRBV7-2 combines with J gene TRBJ2-7, with 7 positions matching TRBD1. This CDR3 has 15 amino acids. CDR1 and CDR2 (germline): SGHTA, FQGNSA. J lost 8 bases, V lost 5 bases, and 15 bases had no gene match. The CDR3 DNA reads TGTGCCAGCAGCGTCGGACAGGTAGGGACCCGCCAGCAGTACTTC. Amino acid sequence: CASSVGQVGTRQQYF.

V and J are TRBV29-1 and TRBJ2-1; D is perhaps TRBD2 (6 bases). Germline CDR1 and CDR2: SQVTM and ANQGSEA. CDR3 length: 14 amino acids. Trimming stripped 4 bases from V and 7 bases from J, with 17 bases between. The DNA for the CDR3 is TGCAGCGTTGGTAGGGCGGGACGGCTAAATGAGCAGTTCTTC. This translates into CSVGRAGRLNEQFF.

The chain links TRBV19 to TRBJ2-1; tentatively, D is TRBD2 (6 bases). Trimming took 3 bases from V and 2 from J, leaving 11 bases between them. The CDR3 spans 15 residues. Germline CDR1 and CDR2: LNHDA and SQIVND (reference sequence). This CDR3 reads CASSIPTGAYNEQFF. The CDR3 DNA reads TGTGCCAGTAGTATCCCGACGGGGGCCTACAATGAGCAGTTCTTC.

The V call is TRBV28, the J call TRBJ2-7, with D uncertain. CDR1 and CDR2 (germline): MDHEN, SYDVKM. Trimming cost V 8 bases and J 10 bases, with 12 bases left between them. This CDR3 spans 10 amino acids. For the CDR3, the DNA is TGTGCCAGCTATAAAACTCGCCAGTACTTC. It encodes CASYKTRQYF.